The 11 T cell receptor beta chains reported below all come from one sample, sequenced in a study of cytomegalovirus exposure and HLA in healthy donors. The PCR used 60 Vbeta and 13 Jbeta primers. Using immunoSEQ multiplex PCR, the repertoire was profiled, and TCRdb retains in-frame clones only, with some absent. The sample shows nearly 70,000 clones, about 73% of them seen only once. Sequencing was carried out using PBMCs. Every receptor here comes from a woman aged 60-75 years in good health and CMV-seropositive.

In this sample, this clone turned up a few times. J is TRBJ1-1 and V is TRBV6-5; no definite D call. The CDR3 spans 14 residues. Germline V gene data show CDR1 as MNHEY and CDR2 as SVGAGI. Deletions cut 4 bases from V and 11 bases from J, with 20 bases between. The CDR3: CASSFRGQILLAFF. DNA of the CDR3: TGTGCCAGCAGTTTCCGCGGGCAGATTTTGTTGGCTTTCTTT.

The chain is built from TRBV5-4 and TRBJ1-1; weak D call: TRBD1 (5 bases). Trimming cost V 3 bases and J 1 base, with 25 bases left between them. This CDR3 region has 19 residues. Germline assignment: CDR1 SGHNT and CDR2 YYREEE (reference sequence). The CDR3 coding sequence is TGTGCCAGCAGCTCGGCTGGGGCGGGACCTAACTTGAGGAACACTGAAGCTTTCTTT. Translated, it gives CASSSAGAGPNLRNTEAFF.

This clone is classed as medium-sized (0.01 to 0.1%). The junction departs from germline at one end; a sequencing error may be responsible. Other DNA variants within this sample encode the same CDR3. V is TRBV7-7 and J is TRBJ2-1, with 13 bases fitting TRBD2. Germline V lookup: CDR1 SSHAT, CDR2 FNYEAQ (reference sequence). The CDR3 spans 16 residues. The CDR3 is CASSQTSGRPPSEQFF. The CDR3 DNA reads TGTGCTAGCAGCCAGACTAGCGGGAGGCCCCCGTCTGAGCAGTTCTTC.

The V call is TRBV18, the J call TRBJ1-1; D is unresolved. From germline, CDR1 is KGHSH and CDR2 LQKENI. Trimming removed 1 base from V and 7 bases from J, with 13 bases in between. This CDR3 region has 14 residues. CDR3 sequence: CASSPLSPSGEAFF. The CDR3 DNA reads as TGTGCCAGCTCACCACTCAGCCCCTCGGGTGAAGCTTTCTTT.

This clone was counted between two and nine times. CDR3 DNA sequence: TGTGCCAGCAGTTCCAGAGGGACTGAAGCTTTCTTT. It yields the protein CASSSRGTEAFF. The chain links TRBV25-1 to TRBJ1-1; D gene ambiguous. Germline V gene sequence: CDR1 MGHDK, CDR2 SYGVNS. The V end lost 5 bases, the J end lost 5 bases, and 9 bases lay between the germline ends. CDR3 length equals 12 residues.

The rearrangement uses TRBV6-1 and TRBJ1-3, with D possibly matching TRBD1 (6 bases). The CDR3 extends over 15 amino acids. Trimming took off 3 bases at V and 4 bases at J, with 13 bases between the two ends. The germline CDR1 and CDR2 sequences are MNHNS and SASEGT. The CDR3 sequence is CASSDTGTPGNTIYF. CDR3 DNA: TGTGCCAGCAGTGATACCGGGACACCAGGAAACACCATATATTTT.

The chain couples TRBV6-7 to TRBJ2-2; D possibly corresponds to TRBD2 (5 bases). TRBV6-7 is designated an ORF whose function remains uncertain. The CDR3 contains 17 residues. With 7 bases removed from V and 6 bases from J, the gap between germline ends came to 24 bases. CDR3 DNA: TGTGCCAGCACCCTAGGTCCAACTAGGCGGTTACCCGGGGAGCTGTTTTTT. The encoded protein is CASTLGPTRRLPGELFF.

The V gene is TRBV5-1, the J gene TRBJ2-1; 14 positions match TRBD2. Germline loops: CDR1 SGHRS, CDR2 YFSETQ. V shed 0 bases, J shed 6 bases, and the junction held 5 bases outside the gene matches. There are 17 residues in the CDR3. CDR3 residues: CASSLAGTSGSGNEQFF. CDR3 bases: TGCGCCAGCAGCTTGGCGGGGACTAGCGGGAGTGGCAATGAGCAGTTCTTC. The whole variable domain, filled in from reference TRBV5-1 and TRBJ2-1, reads KAGVTQTPRYLIKTRGQQVTLSCSPISGHRSVSWYQQTPGQGLQFLFEYFSETQRNKGNFPGRFSGRQFSNSRSEMNVSTLELGDSALYLCASSLAGTSGSGNEQFFGPGTRLTVL.

The chain employs TRBV12-5 and TRBJ2-2; D is possibly TRBD2 (6 bases). Germline lookup yields CDR1 LGHNT and CDR2 FRNRAP. V was trimmed by 1 base and J by 0 bases, leaving 6 bases between them. CDR3 length: 15 residues. CDR3 coding DNA: TGTGCTAGTGGTTTGGGACTAGCGAACACCGGGGAGCTGTTTTTT. Translated: CASGLGLANTGELFF. The full variable domain, its missing parts supplied by reference TRBV12-5 and TRBJ2-2, is DARVTQTPRHKVTEMGQEVTMRCQPILGHNTVFWYRQTMMQGLELLAYFRNRAPLDDSGMPKDRFSAEMPDATLATLKIQPSEPRDSAVYFCASGLGLANTGELFFGEGSRLTVL.

This clone was seen repeatedly, ten times or more. This chain joins TRBV6-1 and TRBJ1-1; tentatively, D is TRBD1 (5 bases). The CDR3 consists of 16 residues. CDR1 and CDR2 (germline): MNHNS, SASEGT. V was trimmed by 2 bases and J by 1 base, leaving 14 bases between them. CDR3 sequence reads: CASSERSWGTNTEAFF. CDR3 bases: TGTGCCAGCAGTGAAAGGTCGTGGGGCACGAACACTGAAGCTTTCTTT.

To note about this clone: No conserved phenylalanine or tryptophan is present at the end of the CDR3, so a read error is the likely explanation. The DNA is left out, because the CDR3 cannot be placed on it with certainty; the CDR3 is given as TCRdb lists it. The rearrangement links TRBV6-5 to TRBJ1-1; whether TRBD1, the table's D call, matches the DNA was not checked. Germline-derived CDR1 and CDR2 are MNHEY and SVGAGI. Ends included, the CDR3 has 15 residues. This chain's CDR3 is CASSYSGSPGNAALV.